The clone carrying this T cell receptor (beta chain) occurred once. This specimen comes from a study of regulatory T cells in long-lasting Graves disease. CDR3 length: 19 amino acids. Germline V CDR1 and CDR2: SEHNR, FQNEAQ (reference sequence). With V trimmed by 1 base and J by 4 bases, 11 bases remained unmatched. The time point here: newly diagnosed GD, antithyroid drugs for less than 3 months. Isolated PBMC RNA provided the starting material for the TCR library. Investigators prepared the TCR beta libraries by applying iRepertoire HTBI primers and Arm-PCR of CDR3 regions. TCRdb reanalysed the multiplex PCR reads using MiXCR and keeps one entry per CDR3 protein. The table lists under 300,000 distinct CDR3 sequences, about 17% of them singletons.

The sequences come from peripheral blood mononuclear cells (PBMCs), collected at new diagnosis, from a patient treated with antithyroid drugs. The chain is built from TRBV7-9 and TRBJ2-1, with 12 bases that match TRBD2. This clonotype originated in a female donor with Graves disease. For the CDR3, the DNA is TGTGCCAGCAGCTTAGTGCCCCCCCGACTAGCGGGGGCGTACAATGAGCAGTTCTTC. This codes for CASSLVPPRLAGAYNEQFF.